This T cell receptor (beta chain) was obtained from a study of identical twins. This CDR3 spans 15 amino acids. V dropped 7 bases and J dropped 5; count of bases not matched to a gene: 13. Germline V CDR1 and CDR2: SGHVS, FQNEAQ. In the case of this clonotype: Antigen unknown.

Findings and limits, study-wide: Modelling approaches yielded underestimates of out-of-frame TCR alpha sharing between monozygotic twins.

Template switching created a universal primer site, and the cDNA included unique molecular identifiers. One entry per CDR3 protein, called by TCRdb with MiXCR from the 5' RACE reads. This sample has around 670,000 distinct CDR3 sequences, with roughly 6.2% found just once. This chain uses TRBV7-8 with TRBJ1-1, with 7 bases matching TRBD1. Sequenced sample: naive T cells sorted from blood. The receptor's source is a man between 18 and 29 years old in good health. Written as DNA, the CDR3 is TGTGCCAGCAATAGGGGGGGCAGGGGGTGGACTGAAGCTTTCTTT. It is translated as CASNRGGRGWTEAFF.